These 10 T cell receptor beta chains were all obtained from the same sample, sequenced in a study of CD8+CD57+ T cells in acquired aplastic anemia. Genomic DNA provided the template from which TCR beta VDJ and CDR3 profiles were obtained. MiXCR, applied by TCRdb to the reads, yields one record per CDR3 protein. This table has around 250,000 distinct CDR3 sequences, 56% appearing once. The material sequenced was sorted CD4+, CD8+, or CD8+CD57+ T cells (not recorded which) from PBMCs. The receptors were gathered from a human donor with severe aplastic anemia or a healthy control (not recorded which).

The chain couples TRBV7-9 to TRBJ2-5, with 13 bases identical to TRBD2. Germline CDR1 and CDR2: SEHNR and FQNEAQ (reference sequence). V was pared by 1 base and J by 4 bases, with 6 bases of the junction left unmatched. This CDR3 has 17 residues. The CDR3 nucleotides are TGTGCCAGCAGCTTAGTGATGACTAGCGGGGGGTTAGAGACCCAGTACTTC. Amino acids: CASSLVMTSGGLETQYF.

This clonotype was observed a few times. The chain employs TRBV2 and TRBJ2-1; 11 nucleotides align to TRBD1. Germline V gene data show CDR1 as SNHLY and CDR2 as FYNNEI. V was pared by 6 bases and J by 6 bases, with 7 bases of the junction left unmatched. The CDR3 is 15 residues long. DNA for the CDR3: TGTGCCAGCAGGACAACCGGGACAGGGGGCAATGAGCAGTTCTTC. This gives the protein CASRTTGTGGNEQFF.

This rearrangement joins TRBV14 to TRBJ2-5; maybe TRBD2 (6 bases). Germline V lookup: CDR1 SGHDN, CDR2 FVKESK. The CDR3 consists of 16 residues. V was trimmed by 0 bases and J by 7 bases, leaving 18 bases between them. The CDR3 reads CASSQDLGREGWTQYF. CDR3 nucleotide sequence: TGTGCCAGCAGCCAAGATCTCGGGAGAGAAGGATGGACCCAGTACTTC.

This chain connects TRBV7-2 to TRBJ2-5; no clear D. The CDR3 sequence is 13 residues long. Germline-derived CDR1 and CDR2 are SGHTA and FQGNSA. V lost 3 bases, J lost 4 bases, and 9 bases lay in between. The CDR3 region is CASSFNIRETQYF. CDR3 bases: TGTGCCAGCAGCTTTAATATCCGAGAGACCCAGTACTTC.

With respect to this clonotype: This sequence may be a read error, since a much larger clone differs from it by one base. J is TRBJ2-1 and V is TRBV6-4, with TRBD1 matching 7 bases. CDR1 MRHNA and CDR2 SNTAGT come from the germline V gene. The CDR3 has 18 amino acids. The chain's CDR3 is CASSDSAYDRVVNNKQFF. In DNA form, the CDR3 reads TGTGCCAGCAGTGACTCGGCCTACGACAGGGTCGTAAACAATAAGCAGTTCTTC.

A word on this clonotype: One junction end disagrees with the germline gene, perhaps due to a read error. V gene TRBV29-1 combines with J gene TRBJ2-7; 9 bases match TRBD1. The CDR3 totals 13 residues. The germline V gene encodes CDR1 SQVTM and CDR2 ANQGSEA. CDR3 sequence reads: CSAVGGQGSKRYF. The CDR3 nucleotides read TGTAGCGCCGTAGGGGGACAGGGAAGTAAGCGGTACTTC.

J is TRBJ1-3 and V is TRBV7-3, with TRBD1 as a possible D gene (5 bases). Germline assignment: CDR1 SGHTA and CDR2 FQGTGA. There are 14 residues in the CDR3. Trimming cost V 3 bases and J 4 bases, with 10 bases left between them. The CDR3: CASSLADRGNTIYF. The CDR3 nucleotides read TGTGCCAGCAGCTTGGCTGACAGAGGAAACACCATATATTTT.

This clonotype was detected a few times. The chain has TRBV29-1 and TRBJ2-7; D may match TRBD1 or TRBD2 (5 bases each). Trimming took off 0 bases at V and 5 bases at J, with 17 bases between the two ends. Germline CDR1 reads SQVTM; CDR2 reads ANQGSEA. This CDR3 is built from 15 residues. CDR3 bases: TGCAGCGTTGAAGAAGTAGGGGCAGGGAGCGACGAGCAGTACTTC. Translated: CSVEEVGAGSDEQYF.

The chain links TRBV20-1 to TRBJ1-2, with D possibly TRBD1 on 5 matching bases. The ends were cut back, 1 base at V and 7 bases at J, with 22 bases in the middle. This CDR3 is built from 16 residues. The germline CDR1 and CDR2 sequences are DFQATT and SNEGSKA (reference sequence). The CDR3 nucleotides read TGCAGTGCTAGAGCAGGGCGGGGAGCAGTGTTAAGTGGCTACACCTTC. It specifies CSARAGRGAVLSGYTF.

To note about this clonotype: At one end the junction does not follow the germline gene, possibly because of a read error. This chain links TRBV20-1 with TRBJ1-2; a weak D match, TRBD1 (6 bases). Germline lookup yields CDR1 DFQATT and CDR2 SNEGSKA (reference sequence). This CDR3 has 12 residues. The CDR3 spells CSAKGGGGGYTF. CDR3 nucleotide sequence: TGTAGTGCCAAGGGGGGCGGAGGAGGCTACACCTTC.